The 20 T cell receptor beta chains below were found in one sample sequenced in a study of T-cell memory formation after mild COVID-19 (dated by TCRdb to about 2021). Library preparation was by 5' RACE. TCRdb lists the instrument as Illumina NovaSeq 6000. Through fastp at Q25 and MiXCR, TCRdb rebuilt clones from the public reads, retaining in-frame beta chains. When rows share a CDR3 protein, they turn into one entry using the most common DNA and genes. Counted in this sample were roughly 280,000 distinct CDR3 sequences; around 15% of them appeared once. Approximately 23% of the sample goes to the ten largest clones. What was sequenced was PBMCs or a T cell subset sorted from them (not recorded which). Source of these receptors: a man between 18 and 35 years old who had mild COVID-19 (a few samples of this study predate the infection). The sample titles of this study are shuffled in the database, so cell type and time point are left out; the donor was told from shared clones.

In this sample, this clonotype turned up a few times. This chain connects TRBV29-1 to TRBJ2-1, with 7 bases aligning to TRBD1. Unmatched junction bases numbered 4, after V lost 6 bases and J lost 2 bases. The V gene's germline CDR1 is SQVTM and CDR2 ANQGSEA. The CDR3 loop spans 13 amino acids. The CDR3 sequence: CSVMTGTYNEQFF. CDR3 bases: TGCAGCGTAATGACAGGGACCTACAATGAGCAGTTCTTC.

This clonotype was counted only a few times. The chain employs TRBV6-5 and TRBJ2-2; no clear D. Germline loops: CDR1 MNHEY, CDR2 SVGAGI. The CDR3 length is 14 residues. V lost 10 bases and J lost 7, with 19 bases in between. For the CDR3, the DNA is TGTGCCACCCTCAGCCCTAGATCGGTCGGGGAGCTGTTTTTT. Amino acids: CATLSPRSVGELFF.

The CDR3 loop reads CASSHIEENYGYTF. The CDR3 nucleotides are TGTGCCAGCAGCCATATCGAAGAAAACTATGGCTACACCTTC. The chain links TRBV4-2 to TRBJ1-2; no clear D. Trimming stripped 3 bases from V and 2 bases from J, with 10 bases between. The CDR3 spans 14 residues. Looked up from germline, CDR1 is LGHNA and CDR2 is YNFKEQ.

The rearrangement joins TRBV12-3 or TRBV12-4 to TRBJ2-4; no firm D call. The CDR3 covers 13 residues. The ends were cut back, 0 bases at V and 1 base at J, with 1 base in the middle. CDR3 DNA: TGTGCCAGCAGTTTAGCGGCCAAAAACATTCAGTACTTC. This gives the protein CASSLAAKNIQYF.

This clonotype was recorded a few times. This chain uses TRBV6-2 or TRBV6-3 with TRBJ1-6; D is possibly TRBD1 (5 bases). This CDR3 contains 14 residues. Trimming left V 2 bases short and J 6 bases short, with 8 bases between. Germline V gene data show CDR1 as MNHEY and CDR2 as SVGEGT. This chain's CDR3 is CASSYLTANSPLHF. In DNA, the CDR3 is TGTGCCAGCAGTTACCTGACAGCTAATTCACCCCTCCACTTT.

V usage is TRBV11-2 and J usage is TRBJ2-3; D is uncertain. Trimming pared 0 bases from V and 2 bases from J, leaving 6 bases between. Germline CDR1 SGHAT, CDR2 FQNNGV. This CDR3 spans 14 amino acids. The CDR3 protein is CASSLDLYTDTQYF. The CDR3 DNA reads TGTGCCAGCAGCTTAGATCTATACACAGATACGCAGTATTTT.

This clonotype was observed many times. The chain uses TRBV5-6 and TRBJ2-5; D is unclear. The germline V gene encodes CDR1 SGHDT and CDR2 YYEEEE. V shed 0 bases and J shed 0 bases, with 3 bases lying between them. The length of the CDR3 is 13 residues. Here the CDR3 reads CASSLGYQETQYF. Here the CDR3 DNA reads TGTGCCAGCAGCTTGGGGTACCAAGAGACCCAGTACTTC. Full variable domain (missing parts from reference TRBV5-6 and TRBJ2-5): DAGVTQSPTHLIKTRGQQVTLRCSPKSGHDTVSWYQQALGQGPQFIFQYYEEEERQRGNFPDRFSGHQFPNYSSELNVNALLLGDSALYLCASSLGYQETQYFGPGTRLLVL.

The chain recombines TRBV7-2 with TRBJ2-3, with 8 bases identical to TRBD2. Germline V gives CDR1 SGHTA, CDR2 FQGNSA. Losses at the gene ends were 1 base for V and 1 base for J; bases not matched to a gene: 7. The length of the CDR3 is 17 residues. CDR3 region: CASSLGTLRGGTDTQYF. The CDR3 DNA is TGTGCCAGCAGCTTAGGGACTTTGCGGGGGGGCACAGATACGCAGTATTTT. Supplemented by reference TRBV7-2 and TRBJ2-3, the full variable domain reads GAGVSQSPSNKVTEKGKDVELRCDPISGHTALYWYRQSLGQGLEFLIYFQGNSAPDKSGLPSDRFSAERTGGSVSTLTIQRTQQEDSAVYLCASSLGTLRGGTDTQYFGPGTRLTVL.

This clonotype was recorded a few times. This chain links TRBV25-1 with TRBJ1-2, with D tentatively TRBD1 (6 bases). This CDR3 spans 12 amino acids. V shed 3 bases and J shed 8 bases, with 10 bases lying between them. CDR1 and CDR2 from the germline V gene are MGHDK and SYGVNS. The CDR3: CASSDGQLGYTF. The CDR3 bases are TGTGCCAGCAGTGACGGACAGCTCGGCTACACCTTC.

J is TRBJ2-3 and V is TRBV9; D may correspond to TRBD1 or TRBD2 (5 bases each). Trimming took off 3 bases at V and 6 bases at J, with 11 bases between the two ends. CDR3 length: 13 residues. Germline CDR1 and CDR2: SGDLS and YYNGEE. CDR3 protein: CASSGGMRDTQYF. The CDR3 bases are TGTGCCAGCAGCGGGGGGATGAGGGATACGCAGTATTTT.

The rearrangement uses TRBV4-3 and TRBJ1-5; weak D call: TRBD1 (6 bases). The V gene lost 0 bases and the J gene lost 7 bases, with 19 bases spanning the gap. Germline V gene sequence: CDR1 LGHNA, CDR2 YSLEER. The CDR3 spans 17 residues. The CDR3 sequence: CASSQDIKTGGRQPQHF. The CDR3 DNA reads as TGCGCCAGCAGCCAAGATATAAAGACAGGCGGTAGACAGCCCCAGCATTTT.

This clonotype was picked up many times. The CDR3 DNA sequence: TGCGCCAGCAGCCCCACCCGGTCGGGACATCCCTATTCTGGGGCCAACGTCCTGACTTTC. This gives the protein CASSPTRSGHPYSGANVLTF. This chain connects TRBV4-3 to TRBJ2-6, with a possible D match to TRBD1 (6 bases). This CDR3 region has 20 residues. V shed 4 bases and J shed 1 base, with 23 bases lying between them. CDR1 and CDR2 (germline): LGHNA, YSLEER.

The sample holds a few counts of this clonotype. The rearrangement uses TRBV20-1 and TRBJ2-3, with D tentatively TRBD2 (5 bases). Between the trimmed V and J ends, which lost 1 base and 6 bases, there was a span of 17 bases. CDR1 is DFQATT and CDR2 is SNEGSKA in the germline V gene (reference sequence). This CDR3 region has 15 residues. The CDR3 here is CSARVRGSSGDTQYF. As DNA, the CDR3 is TGCAGTGCTAGAGTTCGGGGATCATCCGGTGATACGCAGTATTTT.

CDR3 loop: CASSEKGGRDTQYF. The CDR3 nucleotides read TGCGCCAGCAGTGAGAAGGGGGGTCGGGATACGCAGTATTTT. The V gene is TRBV10-2, the J gene TRBJ2-3; TRBD1 or TRBD2 may be the D gene (6 bases each). Germline CDR1 WSHSY, CDR2 SAAADI. The CDR3 covers 14 residues. Trimming removed 2 bases at V and 6 bases at J, with 12 bases between.

V is TRBV20-1 and J is TRBJ1-2; D is ambiguous. Deletions cut 4 bases from V and 6 bases from J, with 27 bases between. Looked up from germline, CDR1 is DFQATT and CDR2 is SNEGSKA (reference sequence). The CDR3 totals 17 residues. CDR3 nucleotide sequence: TGCAGTGCTATACCCTCTGGAGGGTCGGCGATATCTAATGGCTACACCTTC. Translating gives CSAIPSGGSAISNGYTF.

This clonotype was observed a few times. The rearrangement links TRBV2 to TRBJ1-1, with D possibly TRBD1 on 5 matching bases. The ends were cut back, 6 bases at V and 1 base at J, with 9 bases in the middle. From germline, CDR1 is SNHLY and CDR2 FYNNEI. The CDR3 runs 13 residues. The CDR3 reads CASRGDGNTEAFF. CDR3 DNA sequence: TGTGCCAGCAGGGGGGACGGGAACACTGAAGCTTTCTTT.

This chain connects TRBV7-6 to TRBJ2-7; possible D gene TRBD1, 5 bases. The germline CDR1 and CDR2 sequences are SGHVS and FNYEAQ. The CDR3 is 12 residues long. The V end lost 4 bases, the J end lost 8 bases, and 12 bases lay between the germline ends. The CDR3 DNA sequence: TGTGCCAGCAGCTCAAGCAGGGTGAAGCAGTACTTC. As protein: CASSSSRVKQYF.

In its sample, this clonotype was seen many times. V is TRBV5-1 and J is TRBJ2-3, with TRBD2 matching 10 bases. The length of the CDR3 is 16 residues. Germline values: CDR1 SGHRS, CDR2 YFSETQ. V was clipped by 4 bases and J by 0 bases; unmatched bases: 5. The CDR3 reads CASSLSGGTSTDTQYF. The CDR3 DNA reads TGCGCCAGCAGCCTTAGCGGGGGGACTAGCACAGATACGCAGTATTTT.

This chain connects TRBV24-1 to TRBJ2-3; 8 bases are a match to TRBD1. Germline V gives CDR1 KGHDR, CDR2 SFDVKD. The CDR3 is 18 amino acids. The V segment lost 3 bases and the J segment 2 bases; nucleotides outside the gene matches: 12. The CDR3 nucleotides read TGTGCCACCAGTGATCGCCACGCCGGGACAGGTGACACAGATACGCAGTATTTT. It specifies CATSDRHAGTGDTDTQYF.

This clonotype was recorded a few times. The chain combines TRBV4-3 with TRBJ1-2; D remains unclear. Germline loops: CDR1 LGHNA, CDR2 YSLEER. The CDR3 totals 14 residues. Trimming removed 4 bases from V and 8 bases from J, with 17 bases in between. CDR3 in amino acids: CASSRGPGRWGYTF. As DNA, the CDR3 is TGCGCCAGCAGCCGCGGTCCGGGCCGGTGGGGCTACACCTTC.